A single TCR beta chain is shown here with its context. This entry is derived from a study of technical replicates of blood from a few donors. Sequencing was performed with immunoSEQ multiplex PCR; in TCRdb, only in-frame clones are kept and a portion is missing. The sample carries tens of thousands of clones, over 75% recorded once. This CDR3 region has 16 residues. The V gene's germline CDR1 is SGDLS and CDR2 YYNGEE. V lost 4 bases, J lost 0 bases, and 13 bases lay in between. Source material: PBMCs. This TCR came from a human donor in good health. Some clones in this sample may be carry-over from other donors' samples. The V and J genes are TRBV9 and TRBJ2-2, with a weak D call TRBD1 (6 bases). CDR3 sequence reads: CASSLTGTSNTGELFF. The CDR3 nucleotides are TGTGCCAGCAGCTTAACCGGGACATCGAACACCGGGGAGCTGTTTTTT. Looking up the rest from reference TRBV9 and TRBJ2-2 gives the full variable domain: DSGVTQTPKHLITATGQRVTLRCSPRSGDLSVYWYQQSLDQGLQFLIQYYNGEERAKGNILERFSAQQFPDLHSELNLSSLELGDSALYFCASSLTGTSNTGELFFGEGSRLTVL.